One and the same sample provided the 7 T cell receptor beta chains below, sequenced in a study of CD8 T cells in Susac syndrome. The RNA, roughly 0.45 to 1 ug, was put through reverse transcription using random hexamers. A single record per CDR3 protein comes from TCRdb applying MiXCR to the immunoSEQ multiplex PCR reads. Of 120,000 or so distinct CDR3 sequences listed, roughly 94% are singletons. Sequencing input: CD4+ T cells from PBMCs. The source is a human donor in good health.

The chain links TRBV28 to TRBJ2-7; TRBD2 matches at 9 bases. V was pared by 4 bases and J by 7 bases, with 8 bases of the junction left unmatched. Germline V gene data show CDR1 as MDHEN and CDR2 as SYDVKM. CDR3 size: 14 residues. The chain's CDR3 is CASSSKGLAGEQYF. The CDR3 DNA sequence: TGTGCCAGCAGTTCGAAGGGACTAGCAGGAGAGCAGTACTTC.

The chain has TRBV24-1 and TRBJ2-7; D is possibly TRBD1 or TRBD2 (8 bases each). The CDR3 extends over 17 amino acids. The germline V and J ends were trimmed by 5 bases and 5 bases, with 24 bases remaining between them. Germline CDR1 and CDR2: KGHDR and SFDVKD. The CDR3 spells CATSGRGQSGRLDEQYF. The CDR3 nucleotides are TGTGCCACCAGTGGCAGGGGGCAAAGCGGGAGATTGGACGAGCAGTACTTC.

V and J are TRBV6-5 and TRBJ1-4; unclear D gene. Germline loops: CDR1 MNHEY, CDR2 SVGAGI. Trimming cost V 0 bases and J 5 bases, with 7 bases left between them. The CDR3 runs 14 residues. The DNA of the CDR3 is TGTGCCAGCAGTTACTCGTTAGGGAATGAAAAACTGTTTTTT. It is translated as CASSYSLGNEKLFF.

This chain links TRBV27 with TRBJ2-7; D possibly corresponds to TRBD2 (6 bases). The CDR3 extends over 15 amino acids. Germline V CDR1 and CDR2: MNHEY, SMNVEV (reference sequence). V was cut by 5 bases and J by 4 bases, with 18 bases left in between. DNA of the CDR3: TGTGCCAGCAGTCTCATGGGCGGGGCGAGGTACGAGCAGTACTTC. This encodes CASSLMGGARYEQYF.

The CDR3 nucleotides read TGTGCCAGCAGCGTAGGGGGGAGCTCCTACGAGCAGTACTTC. Translating gives CASSVGGSSYEQYF. The chain links TRBV7-9 to TRBJ2-7, with D possibly being TRBD1 or TRBD2 (6 bases each). Germline loops: CDR1 SEHNR, CDR2 FQNEAQ (reference sequence). CDR3 length: 14 amino acids. V dropped 5 bases and J dropped 0 bases, with 11 bases sitting between them.

The chain links TRBV18 to TRBJ2-7, with TRBD2 as a possible D gene (6 bases). This CDR3 contains 14 residues. Per the germline V gene, CDR1 is KGHSH and CDR2 is LQKENI. V was cut by 5 bases and J by 3 bases, with 14 bases left in between. The CDR3 protein is CASSNVEGVYEQYF. Here the CDR3 DNA reads TGTGCCAGCTCAAACGTGGAGGGTGTCTACGAGCAGTACTTC.

This chain uses TRBV19 with TRBJ2-5; D unresolved. The CDR3 sequence is 12 residues long. V was cut by 5 bases and J by 4 bases, with 8 bases left in between. CDR1 LNHDA and CDR2 SQIVND come from the germline V gene (reference sequence). CDR3 DNA sequence: TGTGCCAGTAGTCCGAATCGAGAGACCCAGTACTTC. As protein: CASSPNRETQYF.